The 8 T cell receptor beta chains below were found in one sample sequenced in a study of beta chain features in type 1 diabetes. Regarding the study as a whole: Type 1 diabetes patients had TCRB CDR3s that were shorter (moderately but significantly so) in all four CD4+ subsets.

For these TCRs, the target antigens are not known. Since all of the isolated RNA was reverse transcribed, expressed TCRB transcripts were what got sequenced. Produced via immunoSEQ multiplex PCR; TCRdb's table is partial and in-frame only. The sample records around 710,000 clones, roughly 12% being singletons. Sequenced input: naive CD4+ T cells from blood. The origin of the receptors is a man aged 25 to 40 with type 1 diabetes.

The chain employs TRBV9 and TRBJ2-4; TRBD2 matches at 11 bases. Trimming cost V 0 bases and J 10 bases; bases outside gene matches: 6. The CDR3 length is 15 residues. CDR1 is SGDLS and CDR2 is YYNGEE in the germline V gene. The CDR3 nucleotides are TGTGCCAGCAGCGTAGGACTAGCGGGGTTCCAGATTCAGTACTTC. It specifies CASSVGLAGFQIQYF.

The rearrangement joins TRBV11-2 to TRBJ2-3; either TRBD1 or TRBD2 may supply D (5 bases each). Trimming shortened V by 4 bases and J by 0 bases, and 11 bases separated the two germline ends. Germline V gene sequence: CDR1 SGHAT, CDR2 FQNNGV. The CDR3 sequence is 15 residues long. The CDR3 region has the DNA TGTGCCAGCAGCTACCGGGACGGTAGCACAGATACGCAGTATTTT. Protein product: CASSYRDGSTDTQYF.

The V and J genes are TRBV4-3 and TRBJ1-6, with a possible D match to TRBD1 (5 bases). V lost 4 bases and J 8 bases, leaving 12 bases between the germline ends. The CDR3 loop spans 14 amino acids. Germline assignment: CDR1 LGHNA and CDR2 YSLEER. Here the CDR3 reads CASSRSVGDSPLHF. The CDR3 DNA is TGCGCCAGCAGCCGATCGGTAGGGGATTCACCCCTCCACTTT.

This clone turned up a few times. The chain employs TRBV7-3 and TRBJ2-5; TRBD1 matches at 7 bases. This CDR3 contains 16 residues. Trimming cost V 3 bases and J 2 bases; bases outside gene matches: 9. Germline CDR1 SGHTA, CDR2 FQGTGA. CDR3: CASSFRSGQMQETQYF. The CDR3 DNA follows: TGTGCCAGCAGCTTTAGGTCGGGACAGATGCAAGAGACCCAGTACTTC. Combining the CDR3 with reference TRBV7-3 and TRBJ2-5 gives the whole variable domain GAGVSQTPSNKVTEKGKYVELRCDPISGHTALYWYRQSLGQGPEFLIYFQGTGAADDSGLPNDRFFAVRPEGSVSTLKIQRTERGDSAVYLCASSFRSGQMQETQYFGPGTRLLVL.

This clone has just a few counts. V gene TRBV6-5 combines with J gene TRBJ2-7; 7 positions match TRBD1. Losses at the gene ends were 3 bases for V and 2 bases for J; bases not matched to a gene: 7. CDR1 and CDR2 (germline): MNHEY, SVGAGI. This CDR3 contains 15 residues. The CDR3 here is CASSYLRDSTYEQYF. As DNA, the CDR3 is TGTGCCAGCAGTTATCTTCGGGACAGTACCTACGAGCAGTACTTC.

The table lists this clone with a few counts. In DNA, the CDR3 is TGTGCCAGCAGCCAGAAAGGACAGCCAACCTATAATTCACCCCTCCACTTT. Translated, it gives CASSQKGQPTYNSPLHF. V is TRBV5-6 and J is TRBJ1-6, with a weak D call TRBD1 (6 bases). CDR1 is SGHDT, CDR2 YYEEEE, per germline. The CDR3 totals 17 residues. Trimming left V 4 bases short and J 2 bases short, with 16 bases between. Filled out from reference TRBV5-6 and TRBJ1-6, the complete variable domain reads DAGVTQSPTHLIKTRGQQVTLRCSPKSGHDTVSWYQQALGQGPQFIFQYYEEEERQRGNFPDRFSGHQFPNYSSELNVNALLLGDSALYLCASSQKGQPTYNSPLHFGNGTRLTVT.

The V gene is TRBV18, the J gene TRBJ1-2, with TRBD1 matching over 7 bases. This CDR3 comprises 13 residues. Germline-derived CDR1 and CDR2 are KGHSH and LQKENI. V lost 6 bases and J lost 2; bases outside the gene matches: 3. The DNA of the CDR3 is TGTGCCAGCTCGGCGGGACAGAACTATGGCTACACCTTC. Translation gives CASSAGQNYGYTF.

This clone appeared a few times. A junction boundary mismatches the germline segment, possibly from a read error. V is TRBV10-3 and J is TRBJ1-2; D ambiguous. Germline CDR1 and CDR2: ENHRY and SYGVKD. The length of the CDR3 is 13 residues. For the CDR3, the DNA is TGTGCCATCAGTGAGTCGAGTCCTAACACGGGCGACTTC. It encodes CAISESSPNTGDF.